This T cell receptor (beta chain) was recorded in a study of blood T cell repertoires in COVID-19. Data came from immunoSEQ multiplex PCR; TCRdb stores just in-frame clones and leaves some out. The table has about 300,000 clones, about nine tenths seen once; the top ten hold under 11%. CDR3 size: 16 residues. CDR1 and CDR2 from the germline V gene are MDHEN and SYDVKM. Losses at the gene ends were 5 bases for V and 4 bases for J; bases not matched to a gene: 12. Ages ranged from roughly 18 to 100 years, with residence in more than 20 US areas. Two consecutive negative NP/OP PCR tests, clearance, or resolved symptoms defined Cohort 3 recovery.

The clonotype originates from a woman between 18 and 30 years old who had recovered from COVID-19. V is TRBV28 and J is TRBJ1-2, with 8 bases lining up with TRBD1. Sample: PBMCs or T cells enriched from blood (not recorded which). CDR3 protein: CASSHHASGGGYGYTF. CDR3 nucleotide sequence: TGTGCCAGCAGTCATCACGCCTCAGGGGGCGGCTATGGCTACACCTTC.